Shown below are 13 T cell receptor beta chains from a single sample sequenced in a study of beta chain features in type 1 diabetes. General study points: All four CD4+ subsets of Type 1 diabetes patients contained TCRB CDR3s that were moderately but significantly shorter.

The study reverse transcribed the entire isolated RNA, so it sequenced expressed TCRB transcripts. TCRdb's copy holds only in-frame clones and misses some; the assay was immunoSEQ multiplex PCR. Of 300,000 to 450,000 clones listed, 8.5% to 10% were seen once; the top ten hold over 0.45%. No antigens are known for them. The sequenced sample consisted of central memory CD4+ T cells from blood. The receptors derive from a man aged 25-45 years with type 1 diabetes.

On this clone: The identical CDR3 is also encoded by other nucleotide sequences in the sample. The chain has TRBV7-9 and TRBJ2-6; D assignment may be TRBD1 or TRBD2 (5 bases each). CDR3 size: 15 residues. The V gene lost 1 base and the J gene lost 2 bases, with 6 bases spanning the gap. CDR1 is SEHNR, CDR2 FQNEAQ, per germline (reference sequence). The CDR3 is CASSLGGAGANVLTF. The DNA of the CDR3 is TGTGCCAGCAGCTTAGGAGGGGCTGGGGCCAACGTCCTGACTTTC.

This clone occurred many times. The V and J genes are TRBV6-6 and TRBJ1-5; perhaps TRBD1 as D (6 bases). This CDR3 has 13 residues. V lost 7 bases, J lost 2 bases, and 9 bases lay in between. Germline V lookup: CDR1 MNHNY, CDR2 SVGAGI (reference sequence). The CDR3 protein is CASNRDGNQPQHF. The CDR3 DNA reads as TGTGCCAGCAACAGGGACGGCAATCAGCCCCAGCATTTT.

There are a few counts of this clone. The chain combines TRBV7-9 with TRBJ2-7; 8 nucleotides line up with TRBD2. J was trimmed by 5 bases and V by 4 bases; bases with no gene match: 7. The germline CDR1 and CDR2 sequences are SEHNR and FQNEAQ (reference sequence). The CDR3 consists of 14 residues. The CDR3 DNA reads TGTGCCAGCAGCTCATCGGGGGGGACACACGAGCAGTACTTC. Residues: CASSSSGGTHEQYF.

In regard to this clone: The junction does not match germline at one end; this may be a read error. Other DNA sequences of this sample code for an identical CDR3. The chain is built from TRBV2 and TRBJ2-7; unclear D gene. The CDR3 loop spans 13 amino acids. Germline V gives CDR1 SNHLY, CDR2 FYNNEI. CDR3 DNA sequence: TGCGCCAGCAGTCCCAGCGCTTACTACGAGCAGTACTTC. Its protein product is CASSPSAYYEQYF.

Only a few counts were recorded for this clone. The chain recombines TRBV29-1 with TRBJ2-3; maybe TRBD2 (6 bases). V gave up 6 bases and J gave up 6 bases, with 13 bases separating them. Germline-derived CDR1 and CDR2 are SQVTM and ANQGSEA. This CDR3 spans 12 amino acids. CDR3 residues: CSVGGFGDTQYF. DNA of the CDR3: TGCAGCGTGGGGGGATTTGGGGATACGCAGTATTTT.

This clone was seen more than once but under ten times. The CDR3 DNA follows: TGTGCCAGCAGCTTGGGACAGGGGCCCTATGGCTACACCTTC. Its protein is CASSLGQGPYGYTF. The chain recombines TRBV5-4 with TRBJ1-2, with 8 bases that match TRBD1. Looked up from germline, CDR1 is SGHNT and CDR2 is YYREEE (reference sequence). V dropped 0 bases and J dropped 4; count of bases not matched to a gene: 2. The CDR3 runs to 14 residues.

This sequence joins TRBV5-1 and TRBJ2-1; D is unclear. The V gene's germline CDR1 is SGHRS and CDR2 YFSETQ. The V end lost 1 base, the J end lost 5 bases, and 7 bases lay between the germline ends. The length of the CDR3 is 13 residues. CDR3 in DNA: TGCGCCAGCAGCTTGCAGATAAACAATGAGCAGTTCTTC. Its protein is CASSLQINNEQFF.

The chain joins TRBV28 to TRBJ1-1; TRBD1 aligns across 7 bases. CDR3 length: 19 amino acids. CDR1 is MDHEN, CDR2 SYDVKM, per germline. Trimming at V came to 3 bases and at J to 1 base, leaving 17 bases not matched to a gene. The CDR3 bases are TGTGCCAGCAGTTTCCCCGGGGGGCCCAGGGGGGAGAAGAACACTGAAGCTTTCTTT. Its protein is CASSFPGGPRGEKNTEAFF. Filled out from reference TRBV28 and TRBJ1-1, the complete variable domain reads DVKVTQSSRYLVKRTGEKVFLECVQDMDHENMFWYRQDPGLGLRLIYFSYDVKMKEKGDIPEGYSVSREKKERFSLILESASTNQTSMYLCASSFPGGPRGEKNTEAFFGQGTRLTVV.

This clone was counted only a few times. The V call is TRBV4-1, the J call TRBJ1-1; D uncertain. Germline V lookup: CDR1 MGHRA, CDR2 YSYEKL. The CDR3 is 14 residues long. The V end lost 2 bases, the J end lost 0 bases, and 7 bases lay between the germline ends. CDR3 amino acids: CASSQWSMNTEAFF. The CDR3 coding sequence is TGCGCCAGCAGCCAATGGTCAATGAACACTGAAGCTTTCTTT.

This chain connects TRBV28 to TRBJ1-2; 7 bases map to TRBD1. V gave up 7 bases and J gave up 3 bases; unmatched junction bases: 11. The V gene's germline CDR1 is MDHEN and CDR2 SYDVKM. The CDR3 is 15 amino acids. The CDR3 DNA follows: TGTGCCAGCACCTTGGGGGGCAGGGGGTACTATGGCTACACCTTC. Residues: CASTLGGRGYYGYTF.

The rearrangement links TRBV5-1 to TRBJ2-5, with 13 bases fitting TRBD2. This CDR3 contains 16 residues. The trim removed 2 bases at V and 6 bases at J, leaving 7 bases unmatched. Germline assignment: CDR1 SGHRS and CDR2 YFSETQ. The CDR3 loop is CASSLLAGGPVKTQYF. The DNA of the CDR3 is TGCGCCAGCAGCTTACTAGCGGGAGGGCCGGTAAAGACCCAGTACTTC.

The table lists this clone with a few counts. The chain has TRBV7-9 and TRBJ2-4; 11 positions agree with TRBD2. V was pared by 2 bases and J by 5 bases, with 2 bases of the junction left unmatched. The CDR3 has 15 amino acids. Per germline, CDR1 SEHNR and CDR2 FQNEAQ (reference sequence). CDR3 amino acids: CASSLLAGGQNIQYF. In nucleotides, the CDR3 is TGTGCCAGCAGCTTACTAGCGGGGGGACAAAACATTCAGTACTTC.

This clone was recorded a few times. V usage is TRBV29-1 and J usage is TRBJ1-5; TRBD1 matches at 7 bases. The germline V gene has CDR1 SQVTM and CDR2 ANQGSEA. CDR3 length: 13 amino acids. V was pared by 4 bases and J by 4 bases, with 4 bases of the junction left unmatched. The CDR3 is CSVAGQRNQPQHF. Written as DNA, the CDR3 is TGCAGCGTTGCGGGACAGAGGAATCAGCCCCAGCATTTT.